This is a list of T cell receptor beta chains from one sample in a study of a mutant IDH1 vaccine in newly diagnosed glioma. The assay was immunoSEQ multiplex PCR, and TCRdb's table has in-frame clones only and misses some. This table has some 87,000 clones, 75% to 85% appearing once. These receptors have no identified antigens. The sample here was PBMCs, taken from a glioma patient whose treatment included an IDH1 peptide vaccine. These TCRs come from a man aged 35 to 55 with glioma. The CDR3 runs from the conserved cysteine through the conserved F or W. Fields, in order: CDR3 DNA, CDR3 protein, D gene, V gene, clone size, J gene. D genes are given only for firm matches. Some rows mark clone size as missing; the rest say once, few, many or name a class of expanded clone.

DNA: TGTGCCAGCAGGGACGGACAGGCCTATAATGAAAAACTGTTTTTT
CDR3: CASRDGQAYNEKLFF
D: TRBD1
V: TRBV6-5
size: NA
J: TRBJ1-4

DNA: TGTGCCAGCAGCCTAAATCTGGGGGGTTTGAACACTGAAGCTTTCTTT
CDR3: CASSLNLGGLNTEAFF
D: NA
V: TRBV9
size: NA
J: TRBJ1-1

DNA: TGCAGCGGGGGATCAGGGGCGGAGACCCAGTACTTC
CDR3: CSGGSGAETQYF
D: NA
V: TRBV29-1
size: medium-sized
J: TRBJ2-5

DNA: TGTGCCAGCAGCCGCGGGGAGCAGTACTTC
CDR3: CASSRGEQYF
D: NA
V: TRBV9
size: NA
J: TRBJ2-7

DNA: TGTGCCAGCACCCCCGGGACAGGGGAAACCTACGAGCAGTACTTC
CDR3: CASTPGTGETYEQYF
D: TRBD1
V: TRBV13
size: NA
J: TRBJ2-7

DNA: TGTGCCAGCAGCCCCCGGACTAGCGGGGTGATGGTTGAGCAGTTCTTC
CDR3: CASSPRTSGVMVEQFF
D: TRBD2
V: TRBV5-4
size: NA
J: TRBJ2-1

DNA: TGTGCCACCCACCTAGGGGCGGGGAGGGCGAACACCGGGGAGCTGTTTTTT
CDR3: CATHLGAGRANTGELFF
D: TRBD2
V: TRBV19
size: NA
J: TRBJ2-2

DNA: TGTGCCAGCAGTTCCCCGGACAGGTTTTATGGCTACACCTTC
CDR3: CASSSPDRFYGYTF
D: TRBD1
V: TRBV27
size: NA
J: TRBJ1-2

DNA: TGTGCCAGCAGCGCCAACGTCGGGCAACCTTTT
CDR3: CASSANVGQPF
D: NA
V: TRBV9
size: NA
J: TRBJ1-4

DNA: TGCGCCAGCAGCTTGGAACTAGCGGGGGCCTCCTACGAGCAGTACTTC
CDR3: CASSLELAGASYEQYF
D: TRBD2
V: TRBV5-1
size: NA
J: TRBJ2-7

DNA: TGTGCCAGCAGCTTACCCTACAATGAGCAGTTCTTC
CDR3: CASSLPYNEQFF
D: NA
V: TRBV7-2
size: NA
J: TRBJ2-1

DNA: TGTGCCTGGAGTAACAGGCGGGACGAAGCTTTCTTT
CDR3: CAWSNRRDEAFF
D: NA
V: TRBV30
size: NA
J: TRBJ1-1

DNA: TGTGCCAGCAGCGAGCAGGGGCTCGACCTTTATGGCTACACCTTC
CDR3: CASSEQGLDLYGYTF
D: NA
V: TRBV11-2
size: NA
J: TRBJ1-2

DNA: TGTGCCAGCAGGTTTAGACGCGGGGGAGTCTCGCGCGAGCAGTACTTC
CDR3: CASRFRRGGVSREQYF
D: TRBD2
V: TRBV2
size: NA
J: TRBJ2-7

DNA: TGTGCCAGCACTAGACAGGGTCGGTCTTCCTACGAGCAGTACTTC
CDR3: CASTRQGRSSYEQYF
D: TRBD1
V: TRBV6-1
size: NA
J: TRBJ2-7

DNA: TGTGCCAGCAGCTTACCCGGATACAATCAGCCCCAGCATTTT
CDR3: CASSLPGYNQPQHF
D: NA
V: TRBV7-8
size: few
J: TRBJ1-5

DNA: TGTGCCAGCAGTGACCGGATGGCAGGGGGCGCGGGTAGCAATCAGCCCCAGCATTTT
CDR3: CASSDRMAGGAGSNQPQHF
D: TRBD1
V: TRBV6-1
size: few
J: TRBJ1-5

DNA: TGTGCCAGCACCAAAATGGGCAGCGGGGTTACTGAAGCTTTCTTT
CDR3: CASTKMGSGVTEAFF
D: NA
V: TRBV6-5
size: NA
J: TRBJ1-1

DNA: TGTGCCAGCAGTTCAACAGCTATGAACACCGGGGAGCTGTTTTTT
CDR3: CASSSTAMNTGELFF
D: NA
V: TRBV6-1
size: NA
J: TRBJ2-2

DNA: TGTGCCAGCAGCTTAAGGGTAGCGGGAGGAAATGAGCAGTTCTTC
CDR3: CASSLRVAGGNEQFF
D: TRBD2
V: TRBV7-6
size: NA
J: TRBJ2-1

DNA: TGCGCCAGCAGCCAGAGACAGAATAGCAATCAGCCCCAGCATTTT
CDR3: CASSQRQNSNQPQHF
D: NA
V: TRBV4-1
size: few
J: TRBJ1-5

DNA: TGTGCCTGGGCTATTGGAGCGGGGGCCCGAGAGACCCAGTACTTC
CDR3: CAWAIGAGARETQYF
D: TRBD2
V: TRBV30
size: NA
J: TRBJ2-5

DNA: TGTGCCAGCAGCCAAACGTTAAAGAGGGGCCAGGAGGGCTACACCTTC
CDR3: CASSQTLKRGQEGYTF
D: NA
V: TRBV4-2
size: NA
J: TRBJ1-2

DNA: TGTGCTAGTGGTTTGCGCCGGACCGAAAATTCACCCCTCCACTTT
CDR3: CASGLRRTENSPLHF
D: NA
V: TRBV12-5
size: NA
J: TRBJ1-6

DNA: TGTGCTAGCAGCCCGGGACAATCCGGCACCATATATTTT
CDR3: CASSPGQSGTIYF
D: NA
V: TRBV7-7
size: once
J: TRBJ1-3

DNA: TGTGCCAGCAGCTTAGCCGGGCCTCTAACTGATGAGCAGTTCTTC
CDR3: CASSLAGPLTDEQFF
D: NA
V: TRBV11-2
size: NA
J: TRBJ2-1

DNA: TGTGCCAGCAGCCAAGGGAGGGGACGTTTAAGCACAGATACGCAGTATTTT
CDR3: CASSQGRGRLSTDTQYF
D: NA
V: TRBV14
size: few
J: TRBJ2-3

DNA: TGTGCCAGCAGCTCACGGCCCACAGGGGGCCGAGAGCACTATGGCTACACCTTC
CDR3: CASSSRPTGGREHYGYTF
D: TRBD1
V: TRBV7-8
size: NA
J: TRBJ1-2

DNA: TGTGCCAGCAGTTTCGGGCTGACCTACGAGCAGTACTTC
CDR3: CASSFGLTYEQYF
D: NA
V: TRBV27
size: few
J: TRBJ2-7

DNA: TGTGCCAGCAGTGAATGGCTAGCGGGAGACGAGCAGTACTTC
CDR3: CASSEWLAGDEQYF
D: TRBD2
V: TRBV2
size: NA
J: TRBJ2-7

DNA: TGTGCCAGCAGTGGCAGCGGGGGGGCGGAGACCCAGTACTTC
CDR3: CASSGSGGAETQYF
D: TRBD2
V: TRBV2
size: NA
J: TRBJ2-5

DNA: TGTGCCAGCAGCTTCGGCAGGGGCTCCTACAATGAGCAGTTCTTC
CDR3: CASSFGRGSYNEQFF
D: NA
V: TRBV7-2
size: NA
J: TRBJ2-1

DNA: TGTGCCAGCAGCGCCGGGACTGTCACAGATACGCAGTATTTT
CDR3: CASSAGTVTDTQYF
D: NA
V: TRBV7-9
size: NA
J: TRBJ2-3

DNA: TGCGCCAGCAGCCAAGGACCTTTGGGGGCTGGAAGGTTCTTC
CDR3: CASSQGPLGAGRFF
D: NA
V: TRBV4-3
size: few
J: TRBJ2-1

DNA: TGTGCCAGCACCGTGAAGTGGAACACTGAAGCTTTCTTT
CDR3: CASTVKWNTEAFF
D: NA
V: TRBV2
size: NA
J: TRBJ1-1

DNA: TGTGCCACCAGCAGAGGGACTAGCGGACTCTACGAGCAGTACTTC
CDR3: CATSRGTSGLYEQYF
D: TRBD2
V: TRBV15
size: NA
J: TRBJ2-7

DNA: TGTGCCAGCAGCTCGGGGACTCCCCCTTACGAGCAGTACTTC
CDR3: CASSSGTPPYEQYF
D: NA
V: TRBV7-9
size: NA
J: TRBJ2-7

DNA: TGTGCCAGCAGCCCAGGGGGGGGTCCCGGCTACACCTTC
CDR3: CASSPGGGPGYTF
D: TRBD1
V: TRBV7-2
size: NA
J: TRBJ1-2

DNA: TGTGCCAGCTCAGTAGCGGGAGAGAGGTCCTACAATGAGCAGTTCTTC
CDR3: CASSVAGERSYNEQFF
D: TRBD2
V: TRBV18
size: once
J: TRBJ2-1

DNA: TGTGCCAGCAGTCGTCCTGGACAGGGGGCGCGGACTGAAGCTTTCTTT
CDR3: CASSRPGQGARTEAFF
D: TRBD1
V: TRBV27
size: NA
J: TRBJ1-1

DNA: TGTGCCAGCAGTACACACGCCGGGACAGGGATTGAGCAGTACTTC
CDR3: CASSTHAGTGIEQYF
D: TRBD1
V: TRBV6-5
size: NA
J: TRBJ2-7

DNA: TGTGCCAGCAGCGAAACCTCTGGAAACACCATATATTTT
CDR3: CASSETSGNTIYF
D: NA
V: TRBV7-3
size: once
J: TRBJ1-3